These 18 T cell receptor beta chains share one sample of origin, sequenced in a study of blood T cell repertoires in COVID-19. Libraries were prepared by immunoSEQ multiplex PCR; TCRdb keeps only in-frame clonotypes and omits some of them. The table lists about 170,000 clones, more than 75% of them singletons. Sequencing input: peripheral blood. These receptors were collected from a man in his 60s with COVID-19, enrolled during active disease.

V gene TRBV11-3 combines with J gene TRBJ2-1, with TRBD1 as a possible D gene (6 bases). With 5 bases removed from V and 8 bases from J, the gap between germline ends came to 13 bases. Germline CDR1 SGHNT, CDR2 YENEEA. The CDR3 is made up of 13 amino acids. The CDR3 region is CASSSRDTDEQFF. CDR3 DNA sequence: TGTGCCAGCAGCAGCCGGGACACGGATGAGCAGTTCTTC.

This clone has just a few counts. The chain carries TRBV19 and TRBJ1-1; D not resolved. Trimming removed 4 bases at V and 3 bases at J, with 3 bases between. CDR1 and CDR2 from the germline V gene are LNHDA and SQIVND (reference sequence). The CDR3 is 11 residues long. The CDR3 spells CASSTDTEAFF. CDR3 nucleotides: TGTGCCAGTAGTACCGACACTGAAGCTTTCTTT. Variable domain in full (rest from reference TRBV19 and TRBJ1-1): DGGITQSPKYLFRKEGQNVTLSCEQNLNHDAMYWYRQDPGQGLRLIYYSQIVNDFQKGDIAEGYSVSREKKESFPLTVTSAQKNPTAFYLCASSTDTEAFFGQGTRLTVV.

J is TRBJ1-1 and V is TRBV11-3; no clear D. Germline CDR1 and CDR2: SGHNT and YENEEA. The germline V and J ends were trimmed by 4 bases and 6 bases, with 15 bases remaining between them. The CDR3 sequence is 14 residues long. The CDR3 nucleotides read TGTGCCAGCAGCTCCTACCGCATGGGCGCTGAAGCTTTCTTT. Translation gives CASSSYRMGAEAFF.

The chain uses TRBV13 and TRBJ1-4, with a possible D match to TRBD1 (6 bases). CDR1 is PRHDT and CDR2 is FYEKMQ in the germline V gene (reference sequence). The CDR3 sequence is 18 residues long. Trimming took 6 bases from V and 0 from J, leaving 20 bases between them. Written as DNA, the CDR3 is TGTGCCAGCAGGGAGAGGGGGACGCGGGCCGCAACTAATGAAAAACTGTTTTTT. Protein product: CASRERGTRAATNEKLFF.

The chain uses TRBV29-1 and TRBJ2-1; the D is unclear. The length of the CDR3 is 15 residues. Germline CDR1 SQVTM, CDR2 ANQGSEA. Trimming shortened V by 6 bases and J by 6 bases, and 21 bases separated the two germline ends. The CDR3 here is CSVKRGRSVSNEQFF. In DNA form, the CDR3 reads TGCAGCGTGAAAAGAGGCAGAAGCGTCTCCAATGAGCAGTTCTTC.

The CDR3 sequence: CASTLLYRGDGYTF. CDR3 sequence (DNA): TGTGCCAGCACCCTCCTTTACAGGGGCGATGGCTACACCTTC. The V gene is TRBV7-9, the J gene TRBJ1-2, with 7 bases aligning to TRBD1. This CDR3 is built from 14 residues. V lost 7 bases to trimming and J lost 6 bases; unmatched junction nucleotides: 11. The germline V gene encodes CDR1 SEHNR and CDR2 FQNEAQ (reference sequence). Variable domain in full (rest from reference TRBV7-9 and TRBJ1-2): DTGVSQNPRHKITKRGQNVTFRCDPISEHNRLYWYRQTLGQGPEFLTYFQNEAQLEKSRLLSDRFSAERPKGSFSTLEIQRTEQGDSAMYLCASTLLYRGDGYTFGSGTRLTVV.

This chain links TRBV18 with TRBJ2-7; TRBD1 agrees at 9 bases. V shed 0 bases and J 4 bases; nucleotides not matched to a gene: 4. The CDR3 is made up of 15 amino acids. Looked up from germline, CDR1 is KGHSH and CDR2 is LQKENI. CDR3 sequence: CASSPPGTGWYEQYF. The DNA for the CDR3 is TGTGCCAGCTCACCACCTGGGACAGGGTGGTACGAGCAGTACTTC. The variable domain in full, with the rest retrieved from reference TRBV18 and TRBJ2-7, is NAGVMQNPRHLVRRRGQEARLRCSPMKGHSHVYWYRQLPEEGLKFMVYLQKENIIDESGMPKERFSAEFPKEGPSILRIQQVVRGDSAAYFCASSPPGTGWYEQYFGPGTRLTVT.

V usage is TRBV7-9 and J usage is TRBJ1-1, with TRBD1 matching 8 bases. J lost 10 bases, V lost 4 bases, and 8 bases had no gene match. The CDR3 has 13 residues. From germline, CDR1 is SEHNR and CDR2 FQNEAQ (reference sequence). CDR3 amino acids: CASSSTGGMGAFF. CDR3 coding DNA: TGTGCCAGCAGCTCCACAGGGGGGATGGGAGCTTTCTTT.

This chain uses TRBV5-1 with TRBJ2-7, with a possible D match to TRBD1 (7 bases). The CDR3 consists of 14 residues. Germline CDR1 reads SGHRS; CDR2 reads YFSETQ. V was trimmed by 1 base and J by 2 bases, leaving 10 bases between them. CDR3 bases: TGCGCCAGCAGCTTGCAGGGGGGTACCTACGAGCAGTACTTC. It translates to CASSLQGGTYEQYF.

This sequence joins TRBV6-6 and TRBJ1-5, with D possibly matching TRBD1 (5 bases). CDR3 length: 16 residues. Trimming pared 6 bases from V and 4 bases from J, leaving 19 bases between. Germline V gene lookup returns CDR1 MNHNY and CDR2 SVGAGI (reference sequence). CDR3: CASRRGEGGENQPQHF. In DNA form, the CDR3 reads TGTGCCAGCAGGCGGGGGGAGGGAGGCGAAAATCAGCCCCAGCATTTT.

CDR3 amino acids: CASSQRGQFTDTQYF. DNA of the CDR3: TGTGCCAGCAGCCAAAGGGGACAGTTCACAGATACGCAGTATTTT. The chain employs TRBV7-3 and TRBJ2-3; TRBD1 matches 7 bases. Germline CDR1 is SGHTA and CDR2 is FQGTGA. V gave up 5 bases and J gave up 2 bases; unmatched junction bases: 7. The CDR3 sequence is 15 residues long.

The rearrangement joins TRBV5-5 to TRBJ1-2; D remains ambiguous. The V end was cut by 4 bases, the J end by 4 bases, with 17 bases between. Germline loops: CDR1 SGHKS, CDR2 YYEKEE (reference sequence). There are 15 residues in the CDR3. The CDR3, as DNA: TGTGCCAGCAGCACAGCCACATCCGCCTCCTATGGCTACACCTTC. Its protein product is CASSTATSASYGYTF.

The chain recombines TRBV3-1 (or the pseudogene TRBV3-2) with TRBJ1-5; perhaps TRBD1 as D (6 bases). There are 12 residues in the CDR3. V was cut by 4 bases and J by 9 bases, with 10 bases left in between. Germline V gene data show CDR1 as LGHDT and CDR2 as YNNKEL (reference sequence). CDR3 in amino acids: CASSRLTGPQHF. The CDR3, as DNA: TGTGCCAGCAGCCGCCTGACAGGGCCCCAGCATTTT.

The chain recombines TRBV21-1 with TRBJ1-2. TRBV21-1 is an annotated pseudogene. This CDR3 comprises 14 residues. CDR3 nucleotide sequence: TGTGCCAGCAGTCGCCGAGCCTTTAGTTATGGCTACACCTTC. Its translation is CASSRRAFSYGYTF.

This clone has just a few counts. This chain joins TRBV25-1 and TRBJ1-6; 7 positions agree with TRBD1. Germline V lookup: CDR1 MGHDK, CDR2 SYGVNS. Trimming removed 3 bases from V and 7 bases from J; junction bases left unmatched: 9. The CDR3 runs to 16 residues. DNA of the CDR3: TGTGCCAGCAGTGATTCCCGACAGGGTGAGAATTCACCCCTCCACTTT. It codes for CASSDSRQGENSPLHF.

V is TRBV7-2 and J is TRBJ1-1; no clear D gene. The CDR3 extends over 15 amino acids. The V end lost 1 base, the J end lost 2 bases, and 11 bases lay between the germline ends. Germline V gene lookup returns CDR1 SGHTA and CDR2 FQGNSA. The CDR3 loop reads CASSLGRQDNTEAFF. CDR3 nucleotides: TGTGCCAGCAGCTTAGGGCGGCAAGATAACACTGAAGCTTTCTTT.

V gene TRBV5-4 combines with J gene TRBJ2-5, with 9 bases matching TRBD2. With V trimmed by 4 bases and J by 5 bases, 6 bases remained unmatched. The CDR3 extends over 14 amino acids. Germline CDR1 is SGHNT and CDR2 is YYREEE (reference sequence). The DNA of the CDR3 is TGTGCCAGCAGCAGTACTAGCGGGTGGGAGACCCAGTACTTC. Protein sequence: CASSSTSGWETQYF.

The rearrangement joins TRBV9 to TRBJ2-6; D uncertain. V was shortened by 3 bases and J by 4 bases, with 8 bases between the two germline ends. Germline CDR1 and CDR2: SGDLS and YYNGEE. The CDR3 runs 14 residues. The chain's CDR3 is CASSGLEGANVLTF. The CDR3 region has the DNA TGTGCCAGCAGCGGTTTAGAAGGGGCCAACGTCCTGACTTTC.